This TCR beta chain was recovered during a study of blood T cells in healthy people across ages. Next came a second PCR, run for roughly 6 to 11 cycles, which used a sample-barcoded 5' primer along with a J-beta primer mix. With 12 random nucleotides, a template-switch adaptor tagged each individual cDNA molecule. Any given sample supplied a minimum of 3 million CDR3-containing paired-end reads. Using its own MiXCR run on the 5' RACE reads, TCRdb lists one record per CDR3 protein. Of around 780,000 distinct CDR3 sequences in the sample, about a quarter are singletons; the top ten hold about 2.9%. The sample also formed part of further work on T cells of mothers and their children. That investigation notes: Related and unrelated pairs show TCR recombination output that thymic selection shapes similarly.

This TCR derives from a boy aged 5-17 years in good health. Sequenced: blood.

The chain's CDR3 is CSARGKAGGSYEQYF. CDR3 DNA: TGCAGTGCTAGAGGAAAAGCGGGGGGATCCTACGAGCAGTACTTC. The chain is built from TRBV20-1 and TRBJ2-5; TRBD2 agrees at 9 bases. Judging by the DNA end, TRBJ2-7 fits better; the J call may be wrong. The CDR3 has 15 amino acids. The germline V gene has CDR1 DFQATT and CDR2 SNEGSKA (reference sequence).